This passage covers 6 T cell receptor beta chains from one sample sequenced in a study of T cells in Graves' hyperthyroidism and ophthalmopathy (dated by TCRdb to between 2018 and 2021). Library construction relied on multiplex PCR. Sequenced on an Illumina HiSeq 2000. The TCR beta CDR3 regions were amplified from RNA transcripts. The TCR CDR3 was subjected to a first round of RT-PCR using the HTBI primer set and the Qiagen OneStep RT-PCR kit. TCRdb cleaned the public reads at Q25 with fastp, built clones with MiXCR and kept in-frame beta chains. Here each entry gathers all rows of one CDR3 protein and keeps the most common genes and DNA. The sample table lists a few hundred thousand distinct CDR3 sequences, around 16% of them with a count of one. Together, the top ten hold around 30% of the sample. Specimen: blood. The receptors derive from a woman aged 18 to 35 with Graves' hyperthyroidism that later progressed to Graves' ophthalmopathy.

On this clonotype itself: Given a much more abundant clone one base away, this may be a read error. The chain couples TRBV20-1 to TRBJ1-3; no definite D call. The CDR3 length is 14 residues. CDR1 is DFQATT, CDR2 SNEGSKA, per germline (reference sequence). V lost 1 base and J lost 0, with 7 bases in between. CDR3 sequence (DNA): TGCAGTGCTAGAGTCCTAGACTCTGGAAACACCATATATTTT. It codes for CSARVLDSGNTIYF.

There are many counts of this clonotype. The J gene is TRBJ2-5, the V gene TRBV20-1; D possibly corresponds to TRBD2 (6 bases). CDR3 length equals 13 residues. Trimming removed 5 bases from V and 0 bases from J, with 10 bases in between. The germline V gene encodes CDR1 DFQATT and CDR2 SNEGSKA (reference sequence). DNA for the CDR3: TGCAGTGCTGGGAGGACAAACCAAGAGACCCAGTACTTC. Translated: CSAGRTNQETQYF.

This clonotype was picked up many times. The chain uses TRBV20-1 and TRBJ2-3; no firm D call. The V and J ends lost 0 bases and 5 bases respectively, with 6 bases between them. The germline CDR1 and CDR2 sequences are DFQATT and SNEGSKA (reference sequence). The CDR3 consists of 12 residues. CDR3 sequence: CSARDDLDTQYF. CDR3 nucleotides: TGCAGTGCTAGAGACGACTTAGATACGCAGTATTTT.

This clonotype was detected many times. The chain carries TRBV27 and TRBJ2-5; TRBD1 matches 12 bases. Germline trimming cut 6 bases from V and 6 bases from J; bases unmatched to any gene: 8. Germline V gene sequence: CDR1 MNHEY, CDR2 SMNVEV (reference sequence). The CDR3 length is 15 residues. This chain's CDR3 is CASSPGTGGAKTQYF. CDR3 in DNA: TGTGCCAGCAGCCCCGGGACAGGGGGCGCGAAGACCCAGTACTTC.

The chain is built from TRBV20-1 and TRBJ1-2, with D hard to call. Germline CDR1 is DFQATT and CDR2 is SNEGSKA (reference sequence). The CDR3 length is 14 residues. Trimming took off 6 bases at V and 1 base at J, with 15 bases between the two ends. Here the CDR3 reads CSAVAAEYNYGYTF. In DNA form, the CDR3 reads TGCAGTGCAGTAGCGGCGGAATATAACTATGGCTACACCTTC.

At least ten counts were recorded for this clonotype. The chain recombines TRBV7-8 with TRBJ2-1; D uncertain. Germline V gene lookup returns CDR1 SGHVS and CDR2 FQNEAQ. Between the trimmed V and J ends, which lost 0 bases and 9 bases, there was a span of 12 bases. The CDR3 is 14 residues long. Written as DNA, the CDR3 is TGTGCCAGCAGCTTAGCCCCACTTTGGATTGAGCAGTTCTTC. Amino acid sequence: CASSLAPLWIEQFF.